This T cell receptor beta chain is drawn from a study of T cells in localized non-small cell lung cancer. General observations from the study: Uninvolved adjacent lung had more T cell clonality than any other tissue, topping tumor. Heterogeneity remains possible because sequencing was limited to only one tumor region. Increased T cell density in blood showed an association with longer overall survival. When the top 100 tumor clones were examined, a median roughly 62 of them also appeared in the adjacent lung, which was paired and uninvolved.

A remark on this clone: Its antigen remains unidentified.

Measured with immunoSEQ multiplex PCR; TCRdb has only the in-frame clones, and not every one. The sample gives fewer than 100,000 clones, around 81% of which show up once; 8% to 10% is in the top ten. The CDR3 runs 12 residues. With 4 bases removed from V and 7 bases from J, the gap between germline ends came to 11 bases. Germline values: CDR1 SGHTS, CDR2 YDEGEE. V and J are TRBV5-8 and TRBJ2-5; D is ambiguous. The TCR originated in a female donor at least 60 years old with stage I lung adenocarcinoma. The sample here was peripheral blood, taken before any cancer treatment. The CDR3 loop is CASSPVERTQYF. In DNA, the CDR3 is TGTGCCAGCAGCCCGGTGGAAAGGACCCAGTACTTC.